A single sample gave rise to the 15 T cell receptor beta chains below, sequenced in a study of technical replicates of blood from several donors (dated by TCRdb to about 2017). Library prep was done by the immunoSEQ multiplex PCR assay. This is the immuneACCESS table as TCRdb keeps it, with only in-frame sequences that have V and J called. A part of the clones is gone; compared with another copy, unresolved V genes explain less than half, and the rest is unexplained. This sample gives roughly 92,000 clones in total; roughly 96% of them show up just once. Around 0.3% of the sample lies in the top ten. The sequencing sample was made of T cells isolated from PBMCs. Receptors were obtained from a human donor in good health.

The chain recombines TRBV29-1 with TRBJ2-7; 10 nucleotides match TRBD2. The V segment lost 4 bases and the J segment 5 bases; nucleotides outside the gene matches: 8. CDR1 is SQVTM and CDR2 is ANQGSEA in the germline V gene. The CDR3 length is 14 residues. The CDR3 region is CSVGAGGPPNEQYF. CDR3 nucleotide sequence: TGCAGCGTTGGAGCGGGAGGGCCCCCTAACGAGCAGTACTTC.

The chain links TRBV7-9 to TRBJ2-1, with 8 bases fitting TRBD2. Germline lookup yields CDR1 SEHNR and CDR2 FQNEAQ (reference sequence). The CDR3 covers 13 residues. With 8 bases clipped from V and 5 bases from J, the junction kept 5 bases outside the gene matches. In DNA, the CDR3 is TGTGCCAGCCATAGCGGGATCAACAATGAGCAGTTCTTC. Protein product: CASHSGINNEQFF.

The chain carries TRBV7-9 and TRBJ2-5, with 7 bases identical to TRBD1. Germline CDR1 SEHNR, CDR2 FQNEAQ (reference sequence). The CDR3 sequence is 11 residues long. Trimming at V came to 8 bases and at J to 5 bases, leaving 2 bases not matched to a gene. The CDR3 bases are TGTGCCAGCGGACAGGCGGAGACCCAGTACTTC. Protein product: CASGQAETQYF.

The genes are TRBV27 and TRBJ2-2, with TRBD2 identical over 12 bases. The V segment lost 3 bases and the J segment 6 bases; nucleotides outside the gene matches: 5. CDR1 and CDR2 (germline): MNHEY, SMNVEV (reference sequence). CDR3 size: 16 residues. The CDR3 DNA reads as TGTGCCAGCAGTTTGCTTCTAGCGGGAGGGCCCGGGGAGCTGTTTTTT. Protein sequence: CASSLLLAGGPGELFF.

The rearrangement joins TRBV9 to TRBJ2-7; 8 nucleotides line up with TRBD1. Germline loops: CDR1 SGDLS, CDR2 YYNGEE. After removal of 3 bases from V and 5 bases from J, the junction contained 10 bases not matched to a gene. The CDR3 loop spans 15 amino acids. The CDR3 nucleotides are TGTGCCAGCAGCGCAAGGACAGGGTCCCAGCACGAGCAGTACTTC. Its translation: CASSARTGSQHEQYF. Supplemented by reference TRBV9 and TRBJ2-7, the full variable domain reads DSGVTQTPKHLITATGQRVTLRCSPRSGDLSVYWYQQSLDQGLQFLIQYYNGEERAKGNILERFSAQQFPDLHSELNLSSLELGDSALYFCASSARTGSQHEQYFGPGTRLTVT.

The CDR3 loop is CASRYSVGRASHEQYF. CDR3 coding DNA: TGTGCCAGCAGATATAGCGTAGGACGGGCGTCCCACGAGCAGTACTTC. The rearrangement joins TRBV13 to TRBJ2-7; TRBD2 is a possible D gene (5 bases). V dropped 6 bases and J dropped 5 bases, with 23 bases sitting between them. The CDR3 has 16 amino acids. CDR1 and CDR2 from the germline V gene are PRHDT and FYEKMQ (reference sequence).

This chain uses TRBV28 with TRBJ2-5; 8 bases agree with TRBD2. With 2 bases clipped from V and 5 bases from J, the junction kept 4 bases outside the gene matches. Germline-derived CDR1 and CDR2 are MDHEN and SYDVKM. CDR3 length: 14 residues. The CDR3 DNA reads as TGTGCCAGCAGTTTACCGGGAGGGAGGGAGACCCAGTACTTC. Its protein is CASSLPGGRETQYF. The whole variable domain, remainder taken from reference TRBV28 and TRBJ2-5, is DVKVTQSSRYLVKRTGEKVFLECVQDMDHENMFWYRQDPGLGLRLIYFSYDVKMKEKGDIPEGYSVSREKKERFSLILESASTNQTSMYLCASSLPGGRETQYFGPGTRLLVL.

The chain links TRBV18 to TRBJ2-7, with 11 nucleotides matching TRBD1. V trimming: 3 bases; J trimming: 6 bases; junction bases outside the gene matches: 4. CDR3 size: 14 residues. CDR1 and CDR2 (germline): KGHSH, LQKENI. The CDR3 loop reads CASSPGTGGTEQYF. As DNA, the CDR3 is TGTGCCAGCTCACCGGGGACAGGGGGAACCGAGCAGTACTTC.

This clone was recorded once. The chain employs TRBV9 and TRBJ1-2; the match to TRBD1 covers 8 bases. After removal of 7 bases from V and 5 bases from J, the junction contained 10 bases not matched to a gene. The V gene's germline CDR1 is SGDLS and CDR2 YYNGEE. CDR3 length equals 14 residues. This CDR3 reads CASRGQGLYYGYTF. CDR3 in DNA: TGTGCCAGCCGCGGACAGGGATTGTATTATGGCTACACCTTC.

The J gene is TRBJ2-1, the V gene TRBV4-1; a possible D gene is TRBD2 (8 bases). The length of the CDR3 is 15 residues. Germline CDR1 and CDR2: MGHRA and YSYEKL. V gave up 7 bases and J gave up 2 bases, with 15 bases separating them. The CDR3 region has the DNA TGCGCCAGCACCGGGGGGGACAGACCCTACAATGAGCAGTTCTTC. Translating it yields CASTGGDRPYNEQFF.

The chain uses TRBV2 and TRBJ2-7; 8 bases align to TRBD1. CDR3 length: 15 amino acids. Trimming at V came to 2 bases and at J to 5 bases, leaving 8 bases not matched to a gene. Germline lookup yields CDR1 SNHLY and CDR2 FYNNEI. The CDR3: CASSEPRTGQDEQYF. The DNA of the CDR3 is TGTGCCAGCAGTGAACCCCGGACAGGGCAGGACGAGCAGTACTTC.

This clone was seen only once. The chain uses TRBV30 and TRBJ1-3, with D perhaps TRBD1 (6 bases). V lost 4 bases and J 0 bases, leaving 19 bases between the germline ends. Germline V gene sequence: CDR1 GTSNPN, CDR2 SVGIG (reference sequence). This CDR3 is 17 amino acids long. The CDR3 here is CAWNFFQWTDSGNTIYF. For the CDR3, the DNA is TGTGCCTGGAACTTCTTTCAATGGACAGACTCTGGAAACACCATATATTTT.

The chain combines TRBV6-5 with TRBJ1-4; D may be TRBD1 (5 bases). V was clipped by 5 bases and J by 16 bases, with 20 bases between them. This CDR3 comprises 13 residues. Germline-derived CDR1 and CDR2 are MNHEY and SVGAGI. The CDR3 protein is CASSPTGRGGEFF. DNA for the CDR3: TGTGCCAGCAGTCCTACGGGGAGGGGAGGGGAGTTTTTT.

The CDR3 nucleotides read TGTGCCAGCAGCTTAGCTAGCGGGTTCTACAATGAGCAGTTCTTC. Its translation is CASSLASGFYNEQFF. The V and J genes are TRBV7-2 and TRBJ2-1; the match to TRBD2 covers 7 bases. The V and J ends lost 0 bases and 3 bases, in that order; junction bases with no gene match: 2. The CDR3 has 15 residues. Germline-derived CDR1 and CDR2 are SGHTA and FQGNSA. The variable domain in full, completed from reference TRBV7-2 and TRBJ2-1, reads GAGVSQSPSNKVTEKGKDVELRCDPISGHTALYWYRQSLGQGLEFLIYFQGNSAPDKSGLPSDRFSAERTGGSVSTLTIQRTQQEDSAVYLCASSLASGFYNEQFFGPGTRLTVL.

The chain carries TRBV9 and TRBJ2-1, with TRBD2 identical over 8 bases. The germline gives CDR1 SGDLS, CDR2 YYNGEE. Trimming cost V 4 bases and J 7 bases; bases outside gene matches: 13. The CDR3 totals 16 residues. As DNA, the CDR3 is TGTGCCAGCAGCAACCGACTAGCGATAACCCCTAATGAGCAGTTCTTC. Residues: CASSNRLAITPNEQFF.